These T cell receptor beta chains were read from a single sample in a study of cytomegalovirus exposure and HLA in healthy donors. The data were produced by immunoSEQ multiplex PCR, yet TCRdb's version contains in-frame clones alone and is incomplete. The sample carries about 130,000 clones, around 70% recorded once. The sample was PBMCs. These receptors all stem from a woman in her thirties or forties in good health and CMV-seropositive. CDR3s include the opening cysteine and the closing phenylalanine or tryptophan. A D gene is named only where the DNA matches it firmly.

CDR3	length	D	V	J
CASSPDEGYEQFF	13	-	TRBV4-1	TRBJ2-1
CASSYRTGGETQYF	14	TRBD1	TRBV6-5	TRBJ2-5
CASSSGTGPYGHTF	14	TRBD1	TRBV28	TRBJ1-2
CASSFNLVGTGELFF	15	-	TRBV7-9	TRBJ2-2
CASTQPGRFEAFF	13	-	TRBV6-5	TRBJ1-1
CASSIGSPASGVDTDTQYF	19	TRBD2	TRBV19	TRBJ2-3
CASSIRPLTARAKTNYGYTF	20	-	TRBV19	TRBJ1-2
CASSVSRGNGYTF	13	TRBD1	TRBV6-4	TRBJ1-2
CASRGDRGAVETQYF	15	TRBD1	TRBV2	TRBJ2-5
CASRRIHEQYF	11	-	TRBV28	TRBJ2-7
CASSLTMAPNEKLFF	15	-	TRBV7-9	TRBJ1-4
CASSSTSGSSYNEQFF	16	TRBD2	TRBV28	TRBJ2-1
CASSFNGNQPQHF	13	-	TRBV7-6	TRBJ1-5
CAGSDSGGGAADTQYF	16	TRBD2	TRBV6-4	TRBJ2-3
CASSVGTAAGEQYF	14	-	TRBV9	TRBJ2-7
CASRTGDSPLHF	12	TRBD1	TRBV6-5	TRBJ1-6
CASSSRQLNGETQYF	15	-	TRBV27	TRBJ2-5
CATSRVGPGGTGELFF	16	TRBD1	TRBV15	TRBJ2-2
CSVDVGAASSYNEQFF	16	-	TRBV29-1	TRBJ2-1
CASSPSTSTYEQYF	14	-	TRBV7-2	TRBJ2-7
CASSFPPLGNEQFF	14	-	TRBV27	TRBJ2-1
CASSFEKGQPVYEKLFF	17	-	TRBV28	TRBJ1-4
CASSPRAGNEQFF	13	TRBD2	TRBV7-6	TRBJ2-1
CASSEIPGQGLVLETQYF	18	TRBD1	TRBV6-1	TRBJ2-5
CASSSTANTEAFF	13	-	TRBV27	TRBJ1-1
CASSLGAADTQYF	13	-	TRBV5-4	TRBJ2-3
CASSPLGAMNTEAFF	15	-	TRBV7-2	TRBJ1-1
CASSAYRGTYEQYF	14	TRBD1	TRBV7-8	TRBJ2-7
CASSIGSIPSTGGGTQYF	18	TRBD1	TRBV19	TRBJ2-5
CASSFPPGDTQYF	13	-	TRBV7-2	TRBJ2-3
CASSFGGPGTGELFF	15	-	TRBV7-3	TRBJ2-2
CASRRSGGTYEQYF	14	TRBD2	TRBV4-2	TRBJ2-7
CASSLNGGGYTF	12	-	TRBV6-6	TRBJ1-2
CASSLAARRNVETQYF	16	-	TRBV5-1	TRBJ2-5
CSVEEGQGNRWWQYF	15	TRBD1	TRBV29-1	TRBJ2-7
CASSLVSDGIEDF	13	-	TRBV5-4	TRBJ2-5
CASSLDSRGAGETQYF	16	-	TRBV5-1	TRBJ2-5
CATSPFDVEGNTIYF	15	-	TRBV15	TRBJ1-3
CASSIASQGLLNTEAFF	17	-	TRBV19	TRBJ1-1
CSSSLGPEQFF	11	-	TRBV7-9	TRBJ2-1
CASSFSDRGDSNQPQHF	17	TRBD1	TRBV27	TRBJ1-5
CASSQGRTRQKDGYTF	16	-	TRBV4-1	TRBJ1-2
CASSFGLAGGPYEQYF	16	TRBD2	TRBV7-2	TRBJ2-7
CASLPRHRTGELFF	14	-	TRBV6-5	TRBJ2-2
CASSTVRGRTEAFF	14	TRBD1	TRBV19	TRBJ1-1
CASSLEGAYGYTF	13	TRBD1	TRBV5-1	TRBJ1-2
CASRLAANTGELFF	14	TRBD2	TRBV23-1	TRBJ2-2
CASSLSGGGRETQYF	15	-	TRBV7-3	TRBJ2-5
CASRVYTRAETQYF	14	-	TRBV5-1	TRBJ2-5
CASSLANGRAGGELFF	16	TRBD2	TRBV28	TRBJ2-2
CAWSAVPGEQFF	12	-	TRBV30	TRBJ2-1
CASSLQGASNGYTF	14	TRBD1	TRBV18	TRBJ1-2
CASSQPESETQYF	13	-	TRBV7-6	TRBJ2-5
CASSNKDSVYYGYTF	15	-	TRBV5-6	TRBJ1-2
CASSSTGYYEQYF	13	-	TRBV7-8	TRBJ2-7